This passage covers 25 T cell receptor beta chains from one sample sequenced in a study of blood T cell repertoires in COVID-19. Measured with immunoSEQ multiplex PCR; TCRdb has only the in-frame clones, and not every one. This sample carries some 310,000 clones, about nine tenths of them seen once, and the ten largest clones take less than 3.5%. Sequencing was done on a sample of peripheral blood. These receptors all come from a woman between 25 and 40 years old with COVID-19, enrolled during active disease.

This chain joins TRBV10-3 and TRBJ2-2, with 9 bases matching TRBD2. Germline V gene data show CDR1 as ENHRY and CDR2 as SYGVKD. CDR3 size: 15 residues. V shed 6 bases, J shed 2 bases, and the junction held 4 bases outside the gene matches. This CDR3 is CAIRTTSGNTGELFF. CDR3 nucleotides: TGTGCCATCAGGACGACTAGCGGAAACACCGGGGAGCTGTTTTTT.

This clone has just one count. J is TRBJ1-2 and V is TRBV28; TRBD1 agrees at 8 bases. V shed 6 bases and J 2 bases; nucleotides not matched to a gene: 5. CDR1 and CDR2 from the germline V gene are MDHEN and SYDVKM. This CDR3 comprises 14 residues. The CDR3 bases are TGTGCCAGCAGAGAATCAGGGGGCAACTATGGCTACACCTTC. This codes for CASRESGGNYGYTF.

The rearrangement links TRBV5-5 to TRBJ2-5; 7 nucleotides align to TRBD2. The CDR3 consists of 14 residues. Germline V gives CDR1 SGHKS, CDR2 YYEKEE (reference sequence). Germline trimming cut 5 bases from V and 2 bases from J; bases unmatched to any gene: 6. This CDR3 reads CASSLSSGQETQYF. The CDR3 DNA sequence: TGTGCCAGCAGTTTATCTAGCGGACAAGAGACCCAGTACTTC.

This chain connects TRBV2 to TRBJ2-5, with TRBD2 as a possible D gene (6 bases). V dropped 2 bases and J dropped 5 bases, with 18 bases sitting between them. Germline lookup yields CDR1 SNHLY and CDR2 FYNNEI. The CDR3 sequence is 16 residues long. In DNA, the CDR3 is TGTGCCAGCAGTGAATTTCGGACTACCCCTGGGGAGACCCAGTACTTC. Its protein product is CASSEFRTTPGETQYF.

This sequence joins TRBV7-2 and TRBJ1-2; perhaps TRBD1 as D (6 bases). This CDR3 is built from 14 residues. V lost 5 bases to trimming and J lost 8 bases, with 18 bases between them. Germline CDR1 and CDR2: SGHTA and FQGNSA. DNA for the CDR3: TGTGCCAGCAGCCCGGCGGGGGGGCCTAGGGGCTACACCTTC. It specifies CASSPAGGPRGYTF.

The genes are TRBV5-1 and TRBJ1-4; possibly TRBD1 for D (6 bases). CDR1 and CDR2 (germline): SGHRS, YFSETQ. V was trimmed by 2 bases and J by 5 bases, leaving 13 bases between them. This CDR3 is built from 15 residues. DNA of the CDR3: TGCGCCAGCAGCTTAGACAGGAGGAGGAATGAAAAACTGTTTTTT. This translates into CASSLDRRRNEKLFF.

Of note for this clone: Distinct nucleotide sequences in the sample also encode this CDR3. The CDR3 DNA reads as TGTGCCAGTAGTATTGGAGGAAACTATGGCTACACCTTC. This encodes CASSIGGNYGYTF. The rearrangement joins TRBV19 to TRBJ1-2; no clear D. The V and J ends lost 3 bases and 2 bases respectively, with 7 bases between them. In germline, CDR1 is LNHDA, CDR2 SQIVND (reference sequence). The CDR3 contains 13 residues.

J is TRBJ1-1 and V is TRBV3-1 (or the pseudogene TRBV3-2); 7 bases are shared with TRBD1. In germline, CDR1 is LGHDT, CDR2 YNNKEL (reference sequence). This CDR3 has 12 residues. The V and J ends lost 1 base and 10 bases, in that order; junction bases with no gene match: 3. CDR3 in amino acids: CASSQVQGVAFF. In nucleotides, the CDR3 is TGTGCCAGCAGCCAAGTTCAGGGGGTAGCTTTCTTT.

About this clone: Mismatch with germline at one junction end may stem from a read error. The V and J genes are TRBV19 and TRBJ2-2; 14 bases map to TRBD2. Per germline, CDR1 LNHDA and CDR2 SQIVND (reference sequence). This CDR3 is 18 amino acids long. This CDR3 reads CASRIGTSGSKMTGELFF. The CDR3 coding sequence is TGTGCCAGTAGGATAGGGACTAGCGGGAGTAAAATGACCGGGGAGCTGTTTTTT.

This clone was picked up a small number of times. Other DNA sequences in the same sample also yield this CDR3. This chain joins TRBV14 and TRBJ2-7, with TRBD1 matching 10 bases. Unmatched junction bases numbered 5, after V lost 4 bases and J lost 2 bases. Looked up from germline, CDR1 is SGHDN and CDR2 is FVKESK. The CDR3 is 15 amino acids. The CDR3: CASSPPGTGAYEQYF. CDR3 nucleotide sequence: TGTGCCAGCAGCCCTCCCGGGACAGGGGCCTACGAGCAGTACTTC.

This clone was seen only a few times. The chain links TRBV2 to TRBJ1-2; 8 nucleotides agree with TRBD1. With V trimmed by 4 bases and J by 6 bases, 4 bases remained unmatched. The CDR3 runs to 13 residues. Per the germline V gene, CDR1 is SNHLY and CDR2 is FYNNEI. The CDR3: CASSVQGANGYTF. The CDR3, as DNA: TGTGCCAGCAGTGTTCAGGGGGCAAATGGCTACACCTTC.

V and J are TRBV10-2 and TRBJ1-4, with 7 bases lining up with TRBD1. The trim removed 0 bases at V and 5 bases at J, leaving 6 bases unmatched. This CDR3 comprises 16 residues. Germline loops: CDR1 WSHSY, CDR2 SAAADI. CDR3 DNA sequence: TGCGCCAGCAGTGAGTCACCTTGGGGACAGAATGAAAAACTGTTTTTT. Its translation: CASSESPWGQNEKLFF.

V gene TRBV6-1 combines with J gene TRBJ1-5; no clear D gene. The CDR3 is made up of 13 amino acids. Deletions cut 2 bases from V and 2 bases from J, with 4 bases between. CDR1 MNHNS and CDR2 SASEGT come from the germline V gene. The CDR3 sequence is CASSESGNQPQHF. The CDR3 coding sequence is TGTGCCAGCAGTGAATCAGGCAATCAGCCCCAGCATTTT.

This clone appeared a few times. The chain links TRBV27 to TRBJ1-2; no definite D call. Per the germline V gene, CDR1 is MNHEY and CDR2 is SMNVEV (reference sequence). The length of the CDR3 is 14 residues. Trimming cost V 2 bases and J 4 bases, with 11 bases left between them. The CDR3 region has the DNA TGTGCCAGCAGTTTAAAGGGAGAGGGCTATGGCTACACCTTC. Protein sequence: CASSLKGEGYGYTF.

This sequence joins TRBV18 and TRBJ2-3, with D tentatively TRBD2 (6 bases). Trimming took 2 bases from V and 1 from J, leaving 16 bases between them. CDR1 is KGHSH and CDR2 is LQKENI in the germline V gene. This CDR3 region has 17 residues. The CDR3, as DNA: TGTGCCAGCTCACCAATGGGACCCGGAGGGGGCACAGATACGCAGTATTTT. It translates to CASSPMGPGGGTDTQYF.

In this sample, this clone turned up once. The CDR3, as DNA: TGTGCCACCAGCAGAGATAAGATGGGACAGGACTACGAGCAGTACTTC. Protein: CATSRDKMGQDYEQYF. The chain couples TRBV15 to TRBJ2-7; 8 bases line up with TRBD1. Looked up from germline, CDR1 is LNHNV and CDR2 is YYDKDF (reference sequence). This CDR3 region has 16 residues. V trimming: 0 bases; J trimming: 3 bases; junction bases outside the gene matches: 7. Full variable domain (missing parts from reference TRBV15 and TRBJ2-7): DAMVIQNPRYQVTQFGKPVTLSCSQTLNHNVMYWYQQKSSQAPKLLFHYYDKDFNNEADTPDNFQSRRPNTSFCFLDIRSPGLGDTAMYLCATSRDKMGQDYEQYFGPGTRLTVT.

This rearrangement joins TRBV28 to TRBJ2-7; 12 nucleotides line up with TRBD2. CDR3 length equals 15 residues. Trimming cost V 6 bases and J 4 bases; bases outside gene matches: 7. In germline, CDR1 is MDHEN, CDR2 SYDVKM. DNA of the CDR3: TGTGCCAGCAGAGAAACCGGGACTAGCGGGTACGAGCAGTACTTC. Its protein product is CASRETGTSGYEQYF.

J is TRBJ1-1 and V is TRBV5-6, with D uncertain. V lost 1 base to trimming and J lost 1 base, with 8 bases between them. Germline assignment: CDR1 SGHDT and CDR2 YYEEEE. The length of the CDR3 is 14 residues. DNA of the CDR3: TGTGCCAGCAGCTTGCCGGCGGAGAACACTGAAGCTTTCTTT. It is translated as CASSLPAENTEAFF.

The chain uses TRBV11-2 and TRBJ2-3; TRBD2 matches at 14 bases. Looked up from germline, CDR1 is SGHAT and CDR2 is FQNNGV. J gave up 0 bases and V 6 bases, and 11 bases lay outside the gene matches. This CDR3 region has 19 residues. This CDR3 reads CASSLRTSGRSTSTDTQYF. CDR3 nucleotide sequence: TGTGCCAGCAGTTTACGGACTAGCGGGAGGAGTACGAGCACAGATACGCAGTATTTT. Full variable domain (missing parts from reference TRBV11-2 and TRBJ2-3): EAGVAQSPRYKIIEKRQSVAFWCNPISGHATLYWYQQILGQGPKLLIQFQNNGVVDDSQLPKDRFSAERLKGVDSTLKIQPAKLEDSAVYLCASSLRTSGRSTSTDTQYFGPGTRLTVL.

This clone was seen once. The chain recombines TRBV7-8 with TRBJ2-7; 7 bases are a match to TRBD2. Germline-derived CDR1 and CDR2 are SGHVS and FQNEAQ. This CDR3 is 17 amino acids long. Trimming cost V 2 bases and J 2 bases; bases outside gene matches: 12. DNA of the CDR3: TGTGCCAGCAGCTTAAGTGTAGGGCTAGCGGAACCCTACGAGCAGTACTTC. Encoded protein: CASSLSVGLAEPYEQYF.

This chain links TRBV27 with TRBJ2-2; 13 nucleotides match TRBD2. Germline V CDR1 and CDR2: MNHEY, SMNVEV (reference sequence). V dropped 5 bases and J dropped 6; count of bases not matched to a gene: 12. The CDR3 is 18 amino acids. CDR3 nucleotides: TGTGCCAGCAGTCCAACCCCCCTACTAGCGGGAGGGGCCGGGGAGCTGTTTTTT. This codes for CASSPTPLLAGGAGELFF.

The V call is TRBV28, the J call TRBJ2-3, with 9 bases identical to TRBD2. Trimming removed 5 bases from V and 1 base from J; junction bases left unmatched: 4. Germline V gene sequence: CDR1 MDHEN, CDR2 SYDVKM. The CDR3 covers 15 residues. The CDR3 sequence is CASSLAGPGTDTQYF. In DNA, the CDR3 is TGTGCCAGCAGTCTAGCGGGGCCTGGCACAGATACGCAGTATTTT.

The CDR3 sequence is CASSPAGLAGGYNEQFF. DNA for the CDR3: TGTGCCAGCTCACCAGCTGGGCTAGCGGGAGGTTATAATGAGCAGTTCTTC. This chain uses TRBV18 with TRBJ2-1; TRBD2 agrees at 11 bases. V lost 2 bases, J lost 7 bases, and 10 bases stayed unmatched. Germline values: CDR1 KGHSH, CDR2 LQKENI. The CDR3 is 17 amino acids.

This chain uses TRBV27 with TRBJ1-5; 7 positions agree with TRBD1. The germline V gene has CDR1 MNHEY and CDR2 SMNVEV (reference sequence). The CDR3 has 15 residues. Trimming took 2 bases from V and 3 from J; bases not matched to a gene: 4. CDR3 in amino acids: CASSLMGTVNQPQHF. CDR3 bases: TGTGCCAGCAGTTTAATGGGGACAGTCAATCAGCCCCAGCATTTT.

The chain couples TRBV19 to TRBJ2-7, with D perhaps TRBD1 (5 bases). Trimming removed 4 bases at V and 4 bases at J, with 5 bases between. The germline V gene has CDR1 LNHDA and CDR2 SQIVND (reference sequence). The CDR3 consists of 11 residues. The CDR3, as DNA: TGTGCCAGTAGTACAGGGTACGAGCAGTACTTC. Translating it yields CASSTGYEQYF.